The 14 T cell receptor beta chains below were found in one sample sequenced in a study of blood T cell repertoires in COVID-19. Clones were sequenced by immunoSEQ multiplex PCR, and TCRdb holds only the in-frame ones, with some missing. The sample carries fewer than 250,000 clones, 83% recorded once. Sequencing used peripheral blood. Every receptor here comes from a woman in her thirties or forties with active or convalescent COVID-19.

The chain recombines TRBV29-1 with TRBJ1-4; D may be TRBD1 (6 bases). Trimming cost V 7 bases and J 0 bases, with 15 bases left between them. The CDR3 contains 15 residues. Germline CDR1 reads SQVTM; CDR2 reads ANQGSEA. The CDR3 region is CSAEGGAATNEKLFF. As DNA, the CDR3 is TGCAGCGCTGAGGGGGGTGCCGCAACTAATGAAAAACTGTTTTTT.

J is TRBJ1-5 and V is TRBV7-2; D possibly corresponds to TRBD1 (5 bases). There are 15 residues in the CDR3. V lost 1 base and J 2 bases, leaving 9 bases between the germline ends. Germline V gives CDR1 SGHTA, CDR2 FQGNSA. CDR3 bases: TGTGCCAGCAGCTTAGTAAGGGGTGGCAATCAGCCCCAGCATTTT. It yields the protein CASSLVRGGNQPQHF.

The chain combines TRBV30 with TRBJ1-4; 7 bases agree with TRBD1. J was trimmed by 7 bases and V by 7 bases; bases with no gene match: 12. This CDR3 comprises 14 residues. Germline values: CDR1 GTSNPN, CDR2 SVGIG (reference sequence). This chain's CDR3 is CALYTGAGGEKLFF. CDR3 in DNA: TGTGCCTTGTACACGGGGGCAGGGGGTGAAAAACTGTTTTTT.

The genes are TRBV5-1 and TRBJ1-1, with D hard to call. The CDR3 spans 19 residues. CDR1 is SGHRS, CDR2 YFSETQ, per germline. V dropped 0 bases and J dropped 0 bases, with 21 bases sitting between them. CDR3 coding DNA: TGCGCCAGCAGCTTGGGAGTGGTTTTGGGAGGGCCCATGAACACTGAAGCTTTCTTT. Encoded protein: CASSLGVVLGGPMNTEAFF.

The CDR3 is CASSFRPDRGEQYF. The DNA for the CDR3 is TGCGCCAGCAGCTTCCGCCCTGACAGAGGCGAGCAGTACTTC. The chain has TRBV5-1 and TRBJ2-7, with TRBD1 as a possible D gene (5 bases). The CDR3 has 14 amino acids. Trimming removed 2 bases from V and 6 bases from J, with 15 bases in between. Looked up from germline, CDR1 is SGHRS and CDR2 is YFSETQ.

The chain couples TRBV7-9 to TRBJ1-2; unclear D gene. Germline assignment: CDR1 SEHNR and CDR2 FQNEAQ (reference sequence). CDR3 length: 13 residues. Trimming left V 1 base short and J 4 bases short, with 7 bases between. Written as DNA, the CDR3 is TGTGCCAGCAGCTTAGGGGCAGCCTATGGCTACACCTTC. Protein product: CASSLGAAYGYTF.

The V and J genes are TRBV18 and TRBJ1-1; 10 nucleotides agree with TRBD1. The CDR3 is 18 amino acids. The ends lost 4 bases at V and 4 bases at J; junction bases unmatched: 15. Germline values: CDR1 KGHSH, CDR2 LQKENI. The CDR3 nucleotides are TGTGCCAGCTCACGAAGATCCGGGACAGGGGACGACGGCACTGAAGCTTTCTTT. Translating it yields CASSRRSGTGDDGTEAFF. Filled out from reference TRBV18 and TRBJ1-1, the complete variable domain reads NAGVMQNPRHLVRRRGQEARLRCSPMKGHSHVYWYRQLPEEGLKFMVYLQKENIIDESGMPKERFSAEFPKEGPSILRIQQVVRGDSAAYFCASSRRSGTGDDGTEAFFGQGTRLTVV.

This sequence joins TRBV27 and TRBJ1-1; no clear D. This CDR3 is built from 13 residues. V was clipped by 3 bases and J by 6 bases, with 11 bases between them. Germline V gene data show CDR1 as MNHEY and CDR2 as SMNVEV (reference sequence). This chain's CDR3 is CASSFAGSPEAFF. As DNA, the CDR3 is TGTGCCAGCAGTTTTGCCGGGTCACCTGAAGCTTTCTTT.

The rearrangement joins TRBV2 to TRBJ1-5; D gene uncertain. Trimming removed 3 bases from V and 4 bases from J, with 7 bases in between. Germline V gene data show CDR1 as SNHLY and CDR2 as FYNNEI. The CDR3 has 13 residues. CDR3 nucleotides: TGTGCCAGCAGTGATAGATTTAATCAGCCCCAGCATTTT. It translates to CASSDRFNQPQHF.

The chain employs TRBV4-3 and TRBJ2-7, with a weak D call TRBD2 (7 bases). V lost 3 bases and J lost 1, with 19 bases in between. The CDR3 is 17 amino acids. Germline CDR1 is LGHNA and CDR2 is YSLEER. The CDR3 coding sequence is TGCGCCAGCAGCCAGGATAGGGGGGGGCGAATTTCCTACGAGCAGTACTTC. This translates into CASSQDRGGRISYEQYF.

The chain joins TRBV7-8 to TRBJ1-3; a weak D match, TRBD1 (5 bases). Germline V lookup: CDR1 SGHVS, CDR2 FQNEAQ. Trimming removed 4 bases from V and 5 bases from J, with 12 bases in between. The CDR3 runs to 14 residues. The DNA for the CDR3 is TGTGCCAGCAGCTATCCGACAGCTCGAAACACCATATATTTT. Translated: CASSYPTARNTIYF. The whole variable domain, filled in from reference TRBV7-8 and TRBJ1-3, reads GAGVSQSPRYKVAKRGQDVALRCDPISGHVSLFWYQQALGQGPEFLTYFQNEAQLDKSGLPSDRFFAERPEGSVSTLKIQRTQQEDSAVYLCASSYPTARNTIYFGEGSWLTVV.

The chain is built from TRBV6-4 and TRBJ2-3, with 8 bases identical to TRBD2. Germline loops: CDR1 MRHNA, CDR2 SNTAGT. This CDR3 region has 17 residues. J was trimmed by 1 base and V by 0 bases; bases with no gene match: 6. The CDR3 coding sequence is TGTGCCAGCAGTGACTCAAGTGGTAGCGGGGGCACAGATACGCAGTATTTT. Translated: CASSDSSGSGGTDTQYF.

This clone was observed a handful of times. Other DNA sequences in the same sample also yield this CDR3. The V and J genes are TRBV7-9 and TRBJ1-2; 7 bases align to TRBD1. Trimming took 6 bases from V and 8 from J; bases not matched to a gene: 3. The CDR3 loop spans 11 amino acids. The germline V gene encodes CDR1 SEHNR and CDR2 FQNEAQ (reference sequence). CDR3 sequence reads: CASSRQGGYTF. In DNA, the CDR3 is TGTGCCAGCAGTCGACAGGGAGGCTACACCTTC.

The chain joins TRBV5-1 to TRBJ2-5, with D possibly being TRBD1 (5 bases). Trimming stripped 4 bases from V and 2 bases from J, with 12 bases between. Germline V gives CDR1 SGHRS, CDR2 YFSETQ. The length of the CDR3 is 14 residues. Written as DNA, the CDR3 is TGCGCCAGCAGCCCGGCGACAGATCAAGAGACCCAGTACTTC. This encodes CASSPATDQETQYF.